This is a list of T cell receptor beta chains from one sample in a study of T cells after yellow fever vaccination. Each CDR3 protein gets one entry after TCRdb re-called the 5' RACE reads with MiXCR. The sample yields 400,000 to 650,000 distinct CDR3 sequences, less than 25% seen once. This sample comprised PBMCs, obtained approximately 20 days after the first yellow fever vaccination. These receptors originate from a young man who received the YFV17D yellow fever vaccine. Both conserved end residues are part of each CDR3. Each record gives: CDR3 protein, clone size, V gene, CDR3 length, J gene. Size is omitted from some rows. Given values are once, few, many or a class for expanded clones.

CASSGGQAIYGYTF,NA,TRBV7-9,14,TRBJ1-2
CSASQGAGTEAFF,few,TRBV20-1,13,TRBJ1-1
CALGVGGSSYEQYF,few,TRBV6-1,14,TRBJ2-7
CASSYSTGVETQYF,NA,TRBV6-2/TRBV6-3,14,TRBJ2-5
CASSFSVQPLAQHF,few,TRBV12-3/TRBV12-4,14,TRBJ1-5
CASSLDIVYGYTF,few,TRBV5-1,13,TRBJ1-2
CASSLFYEQFF,many,TRBV5-1,11,TRBJ2-1
CSAPNTRGSGETQYF,NA,TRBV20-1,15,TRBJ2-5
CASSLTISTGELFF,NA,TRBV7-2,14,TRBJ2-2
CASSSPTEDTQYF,NA,TRBV7-2,13,TRBJ2-3
CASSPTTKGTYGYTF,many,TRBV18,15,TRBJ1-2
CASSVSGQAFSYEQYF,NA,TRBV6-1,16,TRBJ2-7
CASSQGDTGTDTYEQYF,NA,TRBV7-9,17,TRBJ2-7
CASVSPGQGDIQYF,NA,TRBV28,14,TRBJ2-4
CASSQGEGASDEQFF,few,TRBV4-3,15,TRBJ2-1
CASSTGTGVAYEQYF,few,TRBV5-1,15,TRBJ2-7
CASTQLQGANSPLHF,NA,TRBV7-2,15,TRBJ1-6
CASSWGADSPLHF,NA,TRBV7-2,13,TRBJ1-6
CASSGDREETQYF,NA,TRBV18,13,TRBJ2-5
CASSSLFRSLHNEQFF,few,TRBV27,16,TRBJ2-1
CSASVGNTIYF,once,TRBV20-1,11,TRBJ1-3
CAISEIKLENTGELFF,NA,TRBV10-3,16,TRBJ2-2
CASSRTGEREQYF,NA,TRBV14,13,TRBJ2-7
CASRLTEGRSYGYTF,NA,TRBV6-2/TRBV6-3,15,TRBJ1-2
CSAGETSVRRETQYF,few,TRBV20-1,15,TRBJ2-5
CASSLFLNTGYTF,NA,TRBV5-1,13,TRBJ1-2
CAFSRDSSYNEQFF,few,TRBV30,14,TRBJ2-1
CATTLGNTEAFF,NA,TRBV15,12,TRBJ1-1
CASSLTTGYDNSPLHF,few,TRBV7-9,16,TRBJ1-6
CSARDSRFNEQFF,few,TRBV20-1,13,TRBJ2-1
CACTSGQNEQFF,many,TRBV7-2,12,TRBJ2-1
CSAVSGLSPLHF,few,TRBV20-1,12,TRBJ1-6
CASSRSLTGGEQYF,NA,TRBV3-1,14,TRBJ2-7
CASSYSRPGELFF,few,TRBV6-2/TRBV6-3,13,TRBJ2-2
CASGGDSGKTQYF,few,TRBV2,13,TRBJ2-5
CASSEVSGANVLTF,few,TRBV2,14,TRBJ2-6
CASSPGTANYGYTF,many,TRBV7-9,14,TRBJ1-2
CSVDVGGSRPLETQYF,NA,TRBV29-1,16,TRBJ2-5
CASTRPSNTEAFF,NA,TRBV2,13,TRBJ1-1
CASKDSGNTIYF,NA,TRBV5-1,12,TRBJ1-3
CSARGLRQETQYF,NA,TRBV20-1,13,TRBJ2-5
CARSAGSGETQYF,few,TRBV6-1,13,TRBJ2-5
CSAPPAGGGPDTQYF,NA,TRBV20-1,15,TRBJ2-3
CASSLDLQGAGDTQYF,NA,TRBV7-2,16,TRBJ2-3
CASSSAGTGGLYEKLFF,NA,TRBV12-3/TRBV12-4,17,TRBJ1-4
CASSYSKTSGDETQYF,NA,TRBV6-2/TRBV6-3,16,TRBJ2-5
CASSVAAVGEKLFF,few,TRBV9,14,TRBJ1-4
CASSVVAGGAYNEQFF,NA,TRBV9,16,TRBJ2-1
CASSFQRGAQETQYF,few,TRBV12-3/TRBV12-4,15,TRBJ2-5
CSALSRDRFGGTGELFF,few,TRBV20-1,17,TRBJ2-2
CASSQPGKVAGTQYF,few,TRBV3-1,15,TRBJ2-5
CASNPSGALGTDTQYF,many,TRBV12-3/TRBV12-4,16,TRBJ2-3
CASTDGTDLSTDTQYF,few,TRBV7-2,16,TRBJ2-3
CASSLGVGATGSPLHF,few,TRBV5-1,16,TRBJ1-6
CASSQERTSGGHF,few,TRBV4-2,13,TRBJ2-5
CASSIIPGRGLNTEAFF,NA,TRBV19,17,TRBJ1-1
CSAREGVFTEAFF,few,TRBV20-1,13,TRBJ1-1